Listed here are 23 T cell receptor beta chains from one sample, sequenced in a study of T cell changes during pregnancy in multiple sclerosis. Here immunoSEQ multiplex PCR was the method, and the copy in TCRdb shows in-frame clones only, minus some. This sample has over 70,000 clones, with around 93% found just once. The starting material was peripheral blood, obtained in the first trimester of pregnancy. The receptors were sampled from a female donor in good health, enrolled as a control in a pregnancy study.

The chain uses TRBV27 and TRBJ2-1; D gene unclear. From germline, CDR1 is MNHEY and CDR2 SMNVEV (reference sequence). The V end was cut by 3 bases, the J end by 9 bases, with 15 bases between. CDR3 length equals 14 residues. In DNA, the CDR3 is TGTGCCAGCAGTTTCGAGCGCCGATCAGTTGAGCAGTTCTTC. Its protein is CASSFERRSVEQFF.

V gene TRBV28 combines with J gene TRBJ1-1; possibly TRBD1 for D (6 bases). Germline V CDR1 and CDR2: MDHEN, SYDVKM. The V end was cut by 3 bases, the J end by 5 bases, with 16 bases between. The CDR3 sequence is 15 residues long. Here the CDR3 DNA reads TGTGCCAGCAGTTTCCGCCAGGGGTTTAGGACTGAAGCTTTCTTT. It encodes CASSFRQGFRTEAFF.

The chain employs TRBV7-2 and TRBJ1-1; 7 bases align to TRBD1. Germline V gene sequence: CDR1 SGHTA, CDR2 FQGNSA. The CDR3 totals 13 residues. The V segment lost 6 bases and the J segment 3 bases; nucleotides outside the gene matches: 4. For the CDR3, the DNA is TGTGCCAGCAGAGGGGGCGCAGACACTGAAGCTTTCTTT. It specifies CASRGGADTEAFF.

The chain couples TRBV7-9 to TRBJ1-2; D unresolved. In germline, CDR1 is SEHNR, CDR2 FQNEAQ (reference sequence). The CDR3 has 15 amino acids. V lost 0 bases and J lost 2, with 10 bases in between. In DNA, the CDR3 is TGTGCCAGCAGCTTAGCGCTAACAGAGAACTATGGCTACACCTTC. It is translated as CASSLALTENYGYTF.

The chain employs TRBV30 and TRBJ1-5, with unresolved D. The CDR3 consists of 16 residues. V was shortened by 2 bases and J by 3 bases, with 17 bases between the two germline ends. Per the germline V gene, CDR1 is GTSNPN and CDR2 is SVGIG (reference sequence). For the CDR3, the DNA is TGTGCCTGGAGTCGCCTGGCAGGTTCCCCCAATCAGCCCCAGCATTTT. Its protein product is CAWSRLAGSPNQPQHF.

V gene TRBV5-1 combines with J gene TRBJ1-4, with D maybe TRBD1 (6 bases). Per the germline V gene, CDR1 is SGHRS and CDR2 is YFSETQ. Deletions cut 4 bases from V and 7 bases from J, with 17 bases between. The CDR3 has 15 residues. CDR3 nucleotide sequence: TGCGCCAGCAGCGGGAGGGGGTCGCAGGGTGAAAAACTGTTTTTT. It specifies CASSGRGSQGEKLFF.

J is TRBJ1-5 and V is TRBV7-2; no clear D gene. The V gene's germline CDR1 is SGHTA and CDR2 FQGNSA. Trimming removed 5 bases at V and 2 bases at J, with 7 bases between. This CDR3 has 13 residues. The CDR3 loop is CASSPTGNQPQHF. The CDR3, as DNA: TGTGCCAGCAGCCCCACGGGCAATCAGCCCCAGCATTTT. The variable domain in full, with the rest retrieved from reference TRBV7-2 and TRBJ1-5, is GAGVSQSPSNKVTEKGKDVELRCDPISGHTALYWYRQSLGQGLEFLIYFQGNSAPDKSGLPSDRFSAERTGGSVSTLTIQRTQQEDSAVYLCASSPTGNQPQHFGDGTRLSIL.

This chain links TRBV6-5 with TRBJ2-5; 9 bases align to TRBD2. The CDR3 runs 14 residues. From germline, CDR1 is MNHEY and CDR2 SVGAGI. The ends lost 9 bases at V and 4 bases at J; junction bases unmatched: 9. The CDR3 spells CASSTAGGRETQYF. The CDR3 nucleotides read TGTGCCAGTTCCACGGCGGGGGGGCGAGAGACCCAGTACTTC.

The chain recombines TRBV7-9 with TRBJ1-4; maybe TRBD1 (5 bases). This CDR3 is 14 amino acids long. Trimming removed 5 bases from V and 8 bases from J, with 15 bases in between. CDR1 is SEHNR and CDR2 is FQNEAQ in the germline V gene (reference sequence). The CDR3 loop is CASSDQSGVEKLFF. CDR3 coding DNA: TGTGCCAGCAGCGACCAATCGGGGGTCGAAAAACTGTTTTTT.

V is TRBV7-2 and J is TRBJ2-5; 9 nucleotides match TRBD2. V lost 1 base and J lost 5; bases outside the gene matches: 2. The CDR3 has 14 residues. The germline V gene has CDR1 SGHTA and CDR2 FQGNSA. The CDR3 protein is CASSLGRGGETQYF. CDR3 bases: TGTGCCAGCAGCTTAGGGCGGGGGGGGGAGACCCAGTACTTC.

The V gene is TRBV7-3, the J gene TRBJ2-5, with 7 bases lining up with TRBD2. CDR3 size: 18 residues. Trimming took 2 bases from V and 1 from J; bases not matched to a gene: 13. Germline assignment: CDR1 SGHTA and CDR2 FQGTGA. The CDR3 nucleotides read TGTGCCAGCAGCTTATCTCCAAACCCCGCTAGCGGCCAAGAGACCCAGTACTTC. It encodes CASSLSPNPASGQETQYF.

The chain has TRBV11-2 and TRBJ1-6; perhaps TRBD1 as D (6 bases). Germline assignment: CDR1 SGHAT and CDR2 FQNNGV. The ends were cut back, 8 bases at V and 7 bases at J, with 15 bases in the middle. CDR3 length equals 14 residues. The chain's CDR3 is CASSQGFRNSPLHF. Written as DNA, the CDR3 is TGTGCCAGCTCGCAGGGGTTTAGGAATTCACCCCTCCACTTT.

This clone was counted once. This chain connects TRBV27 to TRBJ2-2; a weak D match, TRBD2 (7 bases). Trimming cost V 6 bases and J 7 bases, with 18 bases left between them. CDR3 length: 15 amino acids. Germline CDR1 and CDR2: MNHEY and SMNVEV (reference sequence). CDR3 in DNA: TGTGCCAGCAGAGGGGGGGTCCTGAAGGGCGGGGAGCTGTTTTTT. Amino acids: CASRGGVLKGGELFF.

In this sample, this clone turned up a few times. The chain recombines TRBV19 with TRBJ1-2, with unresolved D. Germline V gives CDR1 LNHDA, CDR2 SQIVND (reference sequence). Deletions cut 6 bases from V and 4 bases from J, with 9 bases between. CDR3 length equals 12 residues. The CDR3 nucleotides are TGTGCCAGTAGCAACAACCGCTATGGCTACACCTTC. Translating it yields CASSNNRYGYTF.

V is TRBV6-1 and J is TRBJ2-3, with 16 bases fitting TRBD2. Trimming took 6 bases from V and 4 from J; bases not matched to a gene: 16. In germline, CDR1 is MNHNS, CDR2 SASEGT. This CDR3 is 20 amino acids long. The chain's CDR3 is CASREKGTSGGARASDTQYF. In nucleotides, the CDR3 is TGTGCCAGCAGGGAAAAAGGGACTAGCGGGGGGGCCCGCGCTTCAGATACGCAGTATTTT.

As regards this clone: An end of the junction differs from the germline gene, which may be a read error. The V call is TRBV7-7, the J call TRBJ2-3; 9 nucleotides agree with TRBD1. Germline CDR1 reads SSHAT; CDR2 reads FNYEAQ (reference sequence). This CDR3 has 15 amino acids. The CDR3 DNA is TGTGCTAGCAGCCGGGGACAGGGCCGCACAGATACGCAGTATTTT. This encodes CASSRGQGRTDTQYF.

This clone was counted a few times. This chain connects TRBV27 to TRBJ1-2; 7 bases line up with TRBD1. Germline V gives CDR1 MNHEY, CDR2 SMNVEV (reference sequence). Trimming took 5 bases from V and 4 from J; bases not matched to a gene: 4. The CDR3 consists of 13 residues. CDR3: CASSKGQVYGYTF. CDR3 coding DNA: TGTGCCAGCAGTAAAGGACAGGTCTATGGCTACACCTTC.

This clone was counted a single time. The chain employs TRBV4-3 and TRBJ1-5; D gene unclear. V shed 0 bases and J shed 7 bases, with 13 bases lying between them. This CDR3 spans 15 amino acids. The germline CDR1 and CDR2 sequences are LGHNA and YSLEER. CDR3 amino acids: CASSQDLGTGQPQHF. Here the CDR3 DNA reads TGCGCCAGCAGCCAAGATCTGGGCACTGGGCAGCCCCAGCATTTT.

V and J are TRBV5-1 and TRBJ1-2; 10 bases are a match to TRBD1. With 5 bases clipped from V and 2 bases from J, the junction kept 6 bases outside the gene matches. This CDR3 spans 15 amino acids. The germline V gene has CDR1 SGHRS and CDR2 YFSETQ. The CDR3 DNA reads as TGCGCCAGCAGAACGGACAGGGGGATAAACTATGGCTACACCTTC. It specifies CASRTDRGINYGYTF.

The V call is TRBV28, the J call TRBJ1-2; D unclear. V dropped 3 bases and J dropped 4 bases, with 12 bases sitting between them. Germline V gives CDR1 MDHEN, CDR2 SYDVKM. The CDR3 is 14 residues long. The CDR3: CASSLEAVPYGYTF. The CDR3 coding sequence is TGTGCCAGCAGTTTGGAGGCGGTCCCCTATGGCTACACCTTC.

CDR3 amino acids: CASSSGPRGTYNEQFF. For the CDR3, the DNA is TGTGCCAGCAGCTCCGGACCCCGGGGGACCTACAATGAGCAGTTCTTC. This chain uses TRBV7-6 with TRBJ2-1; a possible D gene is TRBD2 (6 bases). The CDR3 spans 16 residues. The V gene's germline CDR1 is SGHVS and CDR2 FNYEAQ. Trimming cost V 4 bases and J 2 bases, with 15 bases left between them.

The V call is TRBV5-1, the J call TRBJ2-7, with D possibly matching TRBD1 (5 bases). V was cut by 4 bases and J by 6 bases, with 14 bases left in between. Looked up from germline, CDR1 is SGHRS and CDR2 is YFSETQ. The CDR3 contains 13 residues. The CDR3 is CASSLSYRSEQYF. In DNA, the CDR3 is TGCGCCAGCAGCCTTTCATACAGGTCCGAGCAGTACTTC.

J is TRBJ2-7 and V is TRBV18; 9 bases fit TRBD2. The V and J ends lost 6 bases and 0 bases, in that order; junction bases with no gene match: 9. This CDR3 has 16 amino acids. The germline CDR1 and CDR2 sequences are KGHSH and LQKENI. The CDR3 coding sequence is TGTGCCAGCTCCACCAGGGAGCGGGGGGACTCCTACGAGCAGTACTTC. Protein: CASSTRERGDSYEQYF.